The source of this T cell receptor (beta chain) is a study of blood T cell repertoires in COVID-19. As originally analysed: It was from reference gene primer amplification that nucleated cell counts were estimated. Here immunoSEQ multiplex PCR was the method, and the copy in TCRdb shows in-frame clones only, minus some. V, J and clone size were drawn from that table, and D and trimming were deduced from the DNA. The table has about 300,000 clones, around 90% seen once. Germline assignment: CDR1 SGHRS and CDR2 YFSETQ. V was clipped by 4 bases and J by 3 bases; unmatched bases: 4. CDR3 length: 15 residues.

This rearrangement joins TRBV5-1 to TRBJ2-3; TRBD1 aligns across 11 bases. The sequenced sample was peripheral blood. This TCR derives from a man between 65 and 85 years old with acute or convalescent COVID-19. The CDR3, as DNA: TGCGCCAGCAGCCCGGGACAGGGGGGGACAGATACGCAGTATTTT. Its protein is CASSPGQGGTDTQYF.